These 28 T cell receptor beta chains were all obtained from the same sample, sequenced in a study of cytomegalovirus exposure and HLA in healthy donors. The PCR ran on 60 Vbeta and 13 Jbeta primers. The assay was immunoSEQ multiplex PCR, and TCRdb's table has in-frame clones only and misses some. The data show around 90,000 clones, approximately 68% seen once. Sequencing input: PBMCs. The receptors originated from a boy younger than 18 in good health and CMV-seropositive.

The chain employs TRBV7-2 and TRBJ2-7, with D perhaps TRBD2 (5 bases). Trimming took off 6 bases at V and 3 bases at J, with 9 bases between the two ends. CDR3 size: 12 residues. Per the germline V gene, CDR1 is SGHTA and CDR2 is FQGNSA. Written as DNA, the CDR3 is TGTGCCAGCAGTCTCGACTACTACGAGCAGTACTTC. It yields the protein CASSLDYYEQYF.

The chain employs TRBV30 and TRBJ1-6; TRBD1 is a possible D gene (6 bases). The CDR3 has 14 residues. Germline assignment: CDR1 GTSNPN and CDR2 SVGIG (reference sequence). V gave up 2 bases and J gave up 8 bases, with 13 bases separating them. CDR3 amino acids: CAWSTGEGDSPLHF. DNA for the CDR3: TGTGCCTGGAGTACCGGCGAGGGGGATTCACCCCTCCACTTT.

The V and J genes are TRBV19 and TRBJ1-5; weak D call: TRBD1 (5 bases). This CDR3 has 13 amino acids. CDR1 and CDR2 from the germline V gene are LNHDA and SQIVND (reference sequence). Trimming left V 3 bases short and J 6 bases short, with 9 bases between. The CDR3 coding sequence is TGTGCCAGTAGTATCCAGGGCGGTCAGCCCCAGCATTTT. Protein product: CASSIQGGQPQHF.

This clone was detected a few times. This chain links TRBV2 with TRBJ1-1; 7 bases are a match to TRBD1. V was clipped by 0 bases and J by 8 bases; unmatched bases: 6. The CDR3 totals 14 residues. The germline V gene encodes CDR1 SNHLY and CDR2 FYNNEI. The CDR3 DNA sequence: TGTGCCAGCAGTGAAGCGTTTGCGGGACAGGAAGCTTTCTTT. Translating gives CASSEAFAGQEAFF.

The rearrangement uses TRBV7-3 and TRBJ1-1; D ambiguous. The ends were cut back, 4 bases at V and 4 bases at J, with 13 bases in the middle. This CDR3 region has 14 residues. Germline CDR1 and CDR2: SGHTA and FQGTGA. This chain's CDR3 is CASSSNPGSTEAFF. The CDR3, as DNA: TGTGCCAGCAGCTCAAATCCGGGGAGCACTGAAGCTTTCTTT.

The table lists this clone with a few counts. The rearrangement joins TRBV5-4 to TRBJ2-1; 7 nucleotides align to TRBD2. Per germline, CDR1 SGHNT and CDR2 YYREEE (reference sequence). This CDR3 region has 15 residues. The V segment lost 4 bases and the J segment 7 bases; nucleotides outside the gene matches: 11. The CDR3 nucleotides are TGTGCCAGCAGCCCCCCCGCGGGAGAAGGGAATGAGCAGTTCTTC. Translating gives CASSPPAGEGNEQFF.

The V gene is TRBV23-1, the J gene TRBJ1-1; perhaps TRBD1 as D (5 bases). TRBV23-1 is an ORF for which the function is uncertain. The CDR3 runs to 15 residues. V lost 0 bases and J 4 bases, leaving 12 bases between the germline ends. CDR3 in amino acids: CASSQSGGMGTEAFF. CDR3 bases: TGCGCCAGCAGTCAATCGGGGGGTATGGGCACTGAAGCTTTCTTT.

The table lists this clone with a few counts. The V gene is TRBV6-1, the J gene TRBJ2-7; D possibly corresponds to TRBD1 (5 bases). This CDR3 is built from 14 residues. V lost 8 bases to trimming and J lost 2 bases, with 16 bases between them. The germline CDR1 and CDR2 sequences are MNHNS and SASEGT. The chain's CDR3 is CASSAQTVTYEQYF. The CDR3 nucleotides are TGTGCCAGCTCGGCTCAGACAGTGACCTACGAGCAGTACTTC.

This clone was counted between two and nine times. The rearrangement joins TRBV7-9 to TRBJ2-1; 8 nucleotides align to TRBD1. The V segment lost 6 bases and the J segment 9 bases; nucleotides outside the gene matches: 13. CDR1 and CDR2 from the germline V gene are SEHNR and FQNEAQ (reference sequence). CDR3 length equals 15 residues. CDR3 nucleotide sequence: TGTGCCAGCAGTGTTACCGGGACAGGCTTGAGTGAGCAGTTCTTC. Translated: CASSVTGTGLSEQFF.

The rearrangement joins TRBV28 to TRBJ2-5; possibly TRBD2 for D (6 bases). Germline V gives CDR1 MDHEN, CDR2 SYDVKM. This CDR3 has 16 residues. V dropped 5 bases and J dropped 4 bases, with 20 bases sitting between them. The CDR3 here is CASSLLDWRDRETQYF. The CDR3 nucleotides read TGTGCCAGCAGTCTACTAGATTGGAGGGATCGAGAGACCCAGTACTTC.

The J gene is TRBJ1-6, the V gene TRBV7-6; TRBD1 agrees at 9 bases. CDR3 length: 16 amino acids. V lost 1 base and J lost 8; bases outside the gene matches: 6. The germline V gene has CDR1 SGHVS and CDR2 FNYEAQ. The CDR3: CASSLETGQGDSPLHF. The CDR3 DNA follows: TGTGCCAGCAGCTTAGAAACGGGACAGGGTGATTCACCCCTCCACTTT. Drawing the rest from reference TRBV7-6 and TRBJ1-6, the complete variable domain is GAGVSQSPRYKVTKRGQDVALRCDPISGHVSLYWYRQALGQGPEFLTYFNYEAQQDKSGLPNDRFSAERPEGSISTLTIQRTEQRDSAMYRCASSLETGQGDSPLHFGNGTRLTVT.

CDR3 sequence: CASSPSPGGFDTEAFF. The CDR3 DNA sequence: TGCGCCAGCAGCCCATCACCAGGGGGCTTTGACACTGAAGCTTTCTTT. The chain links TRBV5-1 to TRBJ1-1; 8 positions agree with TRBD1. Germline trimming cut 4 bases from V and 3 bases from J; bases unmatched to any gene: 11. The CDR3 loop spans 16 amino acids. CDR1 SGHRS and CDR2 YFSETQ come from the germline V gene.

The genes are TRBV29-1 and TRBJ2-1; maybe TRBD2 (5 bases). The CDR3 sequence is 11 residues long. Per germline, CDR1 SQVTM and CDR2 ANQGSEA. V was trimmed by 4 bases and J by 7 bases, leaving 8 bases between them. The DNA for the CDR3 is TGCAGCGTTGGTTGGAGGAATGAGCAGTTCTTC. As protein: CSVGWRNEQFF.

The gene calls are TRBV7-8 and TRBJ2-1; D is unclear. The CDR3 loop spans 16 amino acids. The germline gives CDR1 SGHVS, CDR2 FQNEAQ. Trimming removed 1 base at V and 0 bases at J, with 10 bases between. The CDR3 nucleotides are TGTGCCAGCAGCTTAGTCCAGGCTGGCTCCTACAATGAGCAGTTCTTC. Protein: CASSLVQAGSYNEQFF. Filled out from reference TRBV7-8 and TRBJ2-1, the complete variable domain reads GAGVSQSPRYKVAKRGQDVALRCDPISGHVSLFWYQQALGQGPEFLTYFQNEAQLDKSGLPSDRFFAERPEGSVSTLKIQRTQQEDSAVYLCASSLVQAGSYNEQFFGPGTRLTVL.

This clone has a handful of counts. The CDR3 DNA reads as TGTGCCTGGGGACGACGGGACAGCCCCTATGGCTACACCTTC. This gives the protein CAWGRRDSPYGYTF. The V gene is TRBV30, the J gene TRBJ1-2, with 7 bases lining up with TRBD1. V shed 5 bases, J shed 4 bases, and the junction held 10 bases outside the gene matches. Germline values: CDR1 GTSNPN, CDR2 SVGIG (reference sequence). There are 14 residues in the CDR3. The full variable domain, completed using reference TRBV30 and TRBJ1-2, is SQTIHQWPATLVQPVGSPLSLECTVEGTSNPNLYWYRQAAGRGLQLLFYSVGIGQISSEVPQNLSASRPQDRQFILSSKKLLLSDSGFYLCAWGRRDSPYGYTFGSGTRLTVV.

The gene calls are TRBV7-8 and TRBJ1-2; tentative D call: TRBD1 (5 bases). Trimming took off 4 bases at V and 1 base at J, with 19 bases between the two ends. The CDR3 has 17 residues. The germline V gene has CDR1 SGHVS and CDR2 FQNEAQ. CDR3 region: CASSSPFDGGGNYGYTF. The CDR3 bases are TGTGCCAGCAGCTCACCCTTCGACGGGGGAGGTAACTATGGCTACACCTTC.

This chain uses TRBV9 with TRBJ2-5; TRBD1 matches 7 bases. The CDR3 has 15 residues. After removal of 4 bases from V and 5 bases from J, the junction contained 11 bases not matched to a gene. Germline values: CDR1 SGDLS, CDR2 YYNGEE. The DNA for the CDR3 is TGTGCCAGCAGCCCACGGACAGGAGACCGGGAGACCCAGTACTTC. Translated: CASSPRTGDRETQYF.

The chain carries TRBV9 and TRBJ2-7; 9 nucleotides agree with TRBD2. The CDR3 covers 15 residues. Germline V CDR1 and CDR2: SGDLS, YYNGEE. Losses at the gene ends were 4 bases for V and 3 bases for J; bases not matched to a gene: 8. The CDR3 loop is CASSPSGGRDYEQYF. DNA for the CDR3: TGTGCCAGCAGCCCCTCAGGCGGGAGGGACTACGAGCAGTACTTC.

J is TRBJ2-2 and V is TRBV6-1; D uncertain. Germline values: CDR1 MNHNS, CDR2 SASEGT. Trimming took 2 bases from V and 9 from J, leaving 10 bases between them. The CDR3 totals 13 residues. In DNA form, the CDR3 reads TGTGCCAGCAGTGAACGTGTTGTCTGGGAGCTGTTTTTT. Translating gives CASSERVVWELFF.

The chain employs TRBV9 and TRBJ2-7, with TRBD2 matching 15 bases. The J segment lost 5 bases and the V segment lost 2 bases, leaving 11 bases of the junction unmatched. The CDR3 loop spans 18 amino acids. The V gene's germline CDR1 is SGDLS and CDR2 YYNGEE. The CDR3, as DNA: TGTGCCAGCAGCGTGGCTCTGGCCGGGACTAGCGGGAGGAACGAGCAGTACTTC. It translates to CASSVALAGTSGRNEQYF.

This clone has more than one count but fewer than ten. The V gene is TRBV5-1, the J gene TRBJ2-1; 10 bases match TRBD2. The CDR3 totals 18 residues. Germline CDR1 and CDR2: SGHRS and YFSETQ. V dropped 1 base and J dropped 6; count of bases not matched to a gene: 13. CDR3 residues: CASSLLTSGQGGGNEQFF. The CDR3 nucleotides read TGCGCCAGCAGCTTGCTGACTAGCGGGCAGGGAGGGGGCAATGAGCAGTTCTTC. Filled out from reference TRBV5-1 and TRBJ2-1, the complete variable domain reads KAGVTQTPRYLIKTRGQQVTLSCSPISGHRSVSWYQQTPGQGLQFLFEYFSETQRNKGNFPGRFSGRQFSNSRSEMNVSTLELGDSALYLCASSLLTSGQGGGNEQFFGPGTRLTVL.

This clone was observed a few times. This chain connects TRBV12-5 to TRBJ2-2; TRBD1 is a possible D gene (6 bases). CDR3 length: 16 residues. Germline CDR1 and CDR2: LGHNT and FRNRAP. V was cut by 2 bases and J by 3 bases, with 13 bases left in between. As DNA, the CDR3 is TGTGCTAGTGGTTTGATACTTCGACAGGACACCGGGGAGCTGTTTTTT. The encoded protein is CASGLILRQDTGELFF.

V and J are TRBV9 and TRBJ2-1; 12 nucleotides match TRBD2. Germline-derived CDR1 and CDR2 are SGDLS and YYNGEE. The CDR3 extends over 15 amino acids. The J segment lost 8 bases and the V segment lost 3 bases, leaving 6 bases of the junction unmatched. The CDR3 protein is CASSATSGGWDEQFF. CDR3 sequence (DNA): TGTGCCAGCAGCGCAACTAGCGGGGGGTGGGATGAGCAGTTCTTC.

The chain couples TRBV7-7 to TRBJ2-2, with D tentatively TRBD2 (5 bases). From germline, CDR1 is SSHAT and CDR2 FNYEAQ (reference sequence). CDR3 length: 13 residues. The V end was cut by 6 bases, the J end by 4 bases, with 9 bases between. The CDR3 nucleotides are TGTGCCAGCAGGGAGGATCCCACCGGGGAGCTGTTTTTT. Amino acid sequence: CASREDPTGELFF.

A few counts support this clone. V and J are TRBV11-2 and TRBJ2-7, with 9 bases matching TRBD1. This CDR3 region has 17 residues. CDR1 and CDR2 from the germline V gene are SGHAT and FQNNGV. J lost 2 bases, V lost 3 bases, and 11 bases had no gene match. CDR3 region: CASSLPAGQGFPYEQYF. The CDR3 region has the DNA TGTGCCAGCAGCTTGCCGGCGGGACAGGGTTTCCCCTACGAGCAGTACTTC.

V usage is TRBV25-1 and J usage is TRBJ2-7, with 7 positions matching TRBD1. The CDR3 contains 14 residues. The V gene's germline CDR1 is MGHDK and CDR2 SYGVNS. After removal of 8 bases from V and 3 bases from J, the junction contained 10 bases not matched to a gene. The DNA for the CDR3 is TGTGCCAGCCGGGCGCCCGGACAGGACTACGAGCAGTACTTC. This translates into CASRAPGQDYEQYF.

The chain links TRBV6-5 to TRBJ1-2, with 7 bases that match TRBD1. There are 14 residues in the CDR3. With 5 bases clipped from V and 8 bases from J, the junction kept 11 bases outside the gene matches. Looked up from germline, CDR1 is MNHEY and CDR2 is SVGAGI. CDR3 nucleotide sequence: TGTGCCAGCAGTCCCGGGACAGCCCAGGGGGGCTACACCTTC. Protein sequence: CASSPGTAQGGYTF.

The chain has TRBV6-1 and TRBJ1-2; D not resolved. This CDR3 is built from 15 residues. In germline, CDR1 is MNHNS, CDR2 SASEGT. Trimming took 3 bases from V and 3 from J, leaving 14 bases between them. The CDR3 DNA sequence: TGTGCCAGCAGTGAGGGTGGAGGGCGGGACTATGGCTACACCTTC. Amino acids: CASSEGGGRDYGYTF.